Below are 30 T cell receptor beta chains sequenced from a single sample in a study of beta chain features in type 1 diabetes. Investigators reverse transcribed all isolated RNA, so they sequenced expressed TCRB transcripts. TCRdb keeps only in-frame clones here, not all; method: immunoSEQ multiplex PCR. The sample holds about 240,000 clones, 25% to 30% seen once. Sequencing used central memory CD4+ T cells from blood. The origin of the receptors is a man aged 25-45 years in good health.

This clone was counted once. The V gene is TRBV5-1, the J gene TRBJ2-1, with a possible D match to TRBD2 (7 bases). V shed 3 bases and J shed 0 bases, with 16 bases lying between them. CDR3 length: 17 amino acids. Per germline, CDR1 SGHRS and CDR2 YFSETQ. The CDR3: CASSSAGARISYNEQFF. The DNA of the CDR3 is TGCGCCAGCAGCTCCGCGGGGGCCCGCATCTCCTACAATGAGCAGTTCTTC. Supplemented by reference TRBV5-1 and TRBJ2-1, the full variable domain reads KAGVTQTPRYLIKTRGQQVTLSCSPISGHRSVSWYQQTPGQGLQFLFEYFSETQRNKGNFPGRFSGRQFSNSRSEMNVSTLELGDSALYLCASSSAGARISYNEQFFGPGTRLTVL.

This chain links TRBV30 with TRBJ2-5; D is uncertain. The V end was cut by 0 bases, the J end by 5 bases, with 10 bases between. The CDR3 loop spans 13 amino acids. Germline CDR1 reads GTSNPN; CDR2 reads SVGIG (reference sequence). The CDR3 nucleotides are TGTGCCTGGAGTGTAAGGGTCATGGAGACCCAGTACTTC. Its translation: CAWSVRVMETQYF.

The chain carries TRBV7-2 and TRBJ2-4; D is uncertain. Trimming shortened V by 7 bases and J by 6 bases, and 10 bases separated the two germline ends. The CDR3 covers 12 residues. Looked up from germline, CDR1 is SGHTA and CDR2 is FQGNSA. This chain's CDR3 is CASIGGLNIQYF. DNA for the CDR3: TGTGCCAGCATCGGCGGATTAAACATTCAGTACTTC.

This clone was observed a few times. This CDR3 reads CASKVGDGNAYEQYF. In nucleotides, the CDR3 is TGCGCCAGCAAGGTGGGGGATGGGAACGCCTACGAGCAGTACTTC. V and J are TRBV5-1 and TRBJ2-7; D may be TRBD1 or TRBD2 (5 bases each). This CDR3 is built from 15 residues. Germline V lookup: CDR1 SGHRS, CDR2 YFSETQ. V was pared by 6 bases and J by 2 bases, with 18 bases between.

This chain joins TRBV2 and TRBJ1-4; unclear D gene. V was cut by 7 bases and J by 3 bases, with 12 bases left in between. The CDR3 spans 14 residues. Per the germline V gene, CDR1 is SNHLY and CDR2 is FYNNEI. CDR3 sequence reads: CASTVGAANEKLFF. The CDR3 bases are TGTGCCAGCACGGTGGGAGCAGCTAATGAAAAACTGTTTTTT.

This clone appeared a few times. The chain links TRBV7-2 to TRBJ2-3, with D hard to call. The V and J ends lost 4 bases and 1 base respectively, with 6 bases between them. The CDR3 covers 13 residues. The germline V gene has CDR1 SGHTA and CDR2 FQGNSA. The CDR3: CASSSSGTDTQYF. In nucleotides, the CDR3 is TGTGCCAGCAGCTCAAGTGGCACAGATACGCAGTATTTT.

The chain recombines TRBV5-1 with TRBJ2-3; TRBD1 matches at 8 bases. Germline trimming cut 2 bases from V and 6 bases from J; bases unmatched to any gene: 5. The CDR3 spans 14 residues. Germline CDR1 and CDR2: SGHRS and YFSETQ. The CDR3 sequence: CASSFQGASDTQYF. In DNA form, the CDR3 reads TGCGCCAGCAGCTTCCAGGGGGCGTCGGATACGCAGTATTTT. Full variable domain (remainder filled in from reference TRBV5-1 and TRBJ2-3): KAGVTQTPRYLIKTRGQQVTLSCSPISGHRSVSWYQQTPGQGLQFLFEYFSETQRNKGNFPGRFSGRQFSNSRSEMNVSTLELGDSALYLCASSFQGASDTQYFGPGTRLTVL.

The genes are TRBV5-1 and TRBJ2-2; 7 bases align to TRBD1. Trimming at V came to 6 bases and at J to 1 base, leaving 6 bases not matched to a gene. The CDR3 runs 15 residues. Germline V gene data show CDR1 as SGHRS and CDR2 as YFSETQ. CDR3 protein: CASIPGTVNTGELFF. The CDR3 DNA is TGCGCCAGCATCCCTGGGACAGTGAACACCGGGGAGCTGTTTTTT.

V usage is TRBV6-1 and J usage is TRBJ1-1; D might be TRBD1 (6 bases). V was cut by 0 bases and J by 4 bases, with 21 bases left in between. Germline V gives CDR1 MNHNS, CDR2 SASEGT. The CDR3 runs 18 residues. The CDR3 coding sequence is TGTGCCAGCAGTGAAGCGCTTCCGGGGGCTAGGAGAGGCACTGAAGCTTTCTTT. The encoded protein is CASSEALPGARRGTEAFF.

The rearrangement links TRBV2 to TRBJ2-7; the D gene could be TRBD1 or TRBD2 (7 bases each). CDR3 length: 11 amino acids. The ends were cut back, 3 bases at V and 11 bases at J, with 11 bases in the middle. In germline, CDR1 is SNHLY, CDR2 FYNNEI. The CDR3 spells CASSESGTEYF. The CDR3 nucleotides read TGTGCCAGCAGTGAGAGCGGGACAGAGTACTTC.

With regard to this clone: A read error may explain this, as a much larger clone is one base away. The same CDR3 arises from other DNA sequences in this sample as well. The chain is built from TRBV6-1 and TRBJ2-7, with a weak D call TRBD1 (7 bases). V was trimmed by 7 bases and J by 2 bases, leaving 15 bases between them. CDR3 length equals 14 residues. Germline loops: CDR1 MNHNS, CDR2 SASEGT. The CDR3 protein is CASMQGGGTYEQYF. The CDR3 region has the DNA TGTGCCAGCATGCAGGGGGGAGGCACCTACGAGCAGTACTTC.

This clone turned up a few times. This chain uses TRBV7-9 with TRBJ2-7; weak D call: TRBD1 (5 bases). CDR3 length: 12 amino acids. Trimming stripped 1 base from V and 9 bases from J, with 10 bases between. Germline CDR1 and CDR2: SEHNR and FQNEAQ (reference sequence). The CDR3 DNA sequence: TGTGCCAGCAGCTTAGGGGGCCTCGGGCAGTACTTC. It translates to CASSLGGLGQYF.

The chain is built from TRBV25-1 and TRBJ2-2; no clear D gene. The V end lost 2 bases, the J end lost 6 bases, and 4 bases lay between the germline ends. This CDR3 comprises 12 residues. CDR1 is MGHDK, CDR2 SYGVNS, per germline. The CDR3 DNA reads TGTGCCAGCAGTGAAGGTCCCGGGGAGCTGTTTTTT. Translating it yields CASSEGPGELFF.

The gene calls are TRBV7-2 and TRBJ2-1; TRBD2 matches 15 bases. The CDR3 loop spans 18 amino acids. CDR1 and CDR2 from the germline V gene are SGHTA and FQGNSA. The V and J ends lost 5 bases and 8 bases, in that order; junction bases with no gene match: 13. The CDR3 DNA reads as TGTGCCAGCAGCCCCATCATGGGACTAGCGGGAGGAGCCCATGAGCAGTTCTTC. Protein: CASSPIMGLAGGAHEQFF.

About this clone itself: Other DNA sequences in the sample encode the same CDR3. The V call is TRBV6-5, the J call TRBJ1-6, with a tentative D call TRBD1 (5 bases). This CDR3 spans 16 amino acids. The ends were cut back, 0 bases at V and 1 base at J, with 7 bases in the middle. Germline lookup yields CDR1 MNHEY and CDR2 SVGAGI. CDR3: CASSYSKGSYNSPLHF. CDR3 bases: TGTGCCAGCAGTTACTCGAAGGGGTCCTATAATTCACCCCTCCACTTT.

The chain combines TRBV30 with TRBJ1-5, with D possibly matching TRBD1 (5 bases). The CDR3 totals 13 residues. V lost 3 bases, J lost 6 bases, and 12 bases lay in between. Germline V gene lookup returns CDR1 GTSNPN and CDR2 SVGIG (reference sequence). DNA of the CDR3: TGTGCCTGGAGGGCAGGGCTCGGTCAGCCCCAGCATTTT. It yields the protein CAWRAGLGQPQHF. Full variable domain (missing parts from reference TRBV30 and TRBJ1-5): SQTIHQWPATLVQPVGSPLSLECTVEGTSNPNLYWYRQAAGRGLQLLFYSVGIGQISSEVPQNLSASRPQDRQFILSSKKLLLSDSGFYLCAWRAGLGQPQHFGDGTRLSIL.

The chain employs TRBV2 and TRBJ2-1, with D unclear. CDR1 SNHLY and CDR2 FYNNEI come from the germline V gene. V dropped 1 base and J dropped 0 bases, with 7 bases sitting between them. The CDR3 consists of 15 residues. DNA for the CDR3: TGTGCCAGCAGTGAAGGGCAGCGCTCCTACAATGAGCAGTTCTTC. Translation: CASSEGQRSYNEQFF. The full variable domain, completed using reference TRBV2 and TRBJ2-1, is EPEVTQTPSHQVTQMGQEVILRCVPISNHLYFYWYRQILGQKVEFLVSFYNNEISEKSEIFDDQFSVERPDGSNFTLKIRSTKLEDSAMYFCASSEGQRSYNEQFFGPGTRLTVL.

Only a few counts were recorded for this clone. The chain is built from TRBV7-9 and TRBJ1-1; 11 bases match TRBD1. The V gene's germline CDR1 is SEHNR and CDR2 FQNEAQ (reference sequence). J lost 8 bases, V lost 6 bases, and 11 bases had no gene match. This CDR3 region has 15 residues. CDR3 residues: CASRSRTGGALEAFF. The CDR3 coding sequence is TGTGCCAGCAGGAGTCGGACAGGGGGCGCCTTAGAAGCTTTCTTT.

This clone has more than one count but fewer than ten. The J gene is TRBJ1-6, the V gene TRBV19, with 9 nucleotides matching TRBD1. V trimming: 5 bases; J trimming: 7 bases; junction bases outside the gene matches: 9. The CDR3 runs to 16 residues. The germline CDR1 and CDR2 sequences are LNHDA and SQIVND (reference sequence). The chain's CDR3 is CASSPRDREKNSPLHF. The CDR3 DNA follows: TGTGCCAGTAGTCCCCGGGACAGGGAGAAGAATTCACCCCTCCACTTT.

The CDR3 region is CASSVSGGTQYF. The CDR3 DNA reads as TGTGCCAGCAGCGTTTCGGGTGGGACCCAGTACTTC. This chain connects TRBV9 to TRBJ2-5, with no clear D. The CDR3 length is 12 residues. Germline assignment: CDR1 SGDLS and CDR2 YYNGEE. The V end lost 2 bases, the J end lost 7 bases, and 9 bases lay between the germline ends.

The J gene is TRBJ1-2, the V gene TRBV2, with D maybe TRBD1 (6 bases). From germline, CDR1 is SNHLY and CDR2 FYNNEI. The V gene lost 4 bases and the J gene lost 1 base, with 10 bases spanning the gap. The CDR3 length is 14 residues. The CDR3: CASSGTGLNYGYTF. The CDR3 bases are TGTGCCAGCAGTGGAACAGGGCTTAACTATGGCTACACCTTC. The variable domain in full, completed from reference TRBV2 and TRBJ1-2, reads EPEVTQTPSHQVTQMGQEVILRCVPISNHLYFYWYRQILGQKVEFLVSFYNNEISEKSEIFDDQFSVERPDGSNFTLKIRSTKLEDSAMYFCASSGTGLNYGYTFGSGTRLTVV.

The CDR3 DNA is TGTGCCAGTAGTACCCTCGGGACTAGCGGAATCAATGAGCAGTTCTTC. Translated, it gives CASSTLGTSGINEQFF. The chain is built from TRBV19 and TRBJ2-1; the match to TRBD2 covers 11 bases. There are 16 residues in the CDR3. Germline V gene data show CDR1 as LNHDA and CDR2 as SQIVND (reference sequence). The ends lost 4 bases at V and 6 bases at J; junction bases unmatched: 8.

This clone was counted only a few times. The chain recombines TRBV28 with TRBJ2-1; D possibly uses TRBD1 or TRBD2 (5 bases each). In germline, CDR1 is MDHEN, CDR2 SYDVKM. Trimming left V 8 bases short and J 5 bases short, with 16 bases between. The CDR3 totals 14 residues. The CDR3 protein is CASRSGTRNNEQFF. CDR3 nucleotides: TGTGCCAGCCGTTCCGGGACCAGAAACAATGAGCAGTTCTTC.

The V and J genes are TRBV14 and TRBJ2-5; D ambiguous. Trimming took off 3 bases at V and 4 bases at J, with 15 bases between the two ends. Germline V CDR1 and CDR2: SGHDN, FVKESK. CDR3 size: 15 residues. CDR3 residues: CASSQGSSWRETQYF. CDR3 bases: TGTGCCAGCAGCCAGGGTTCGAGCTGGCGAGAGACCCAGTACTTC.

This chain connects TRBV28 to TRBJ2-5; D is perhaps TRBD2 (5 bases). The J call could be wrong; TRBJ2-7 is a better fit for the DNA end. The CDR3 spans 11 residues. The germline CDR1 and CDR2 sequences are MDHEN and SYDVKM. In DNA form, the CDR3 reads TGTGCCAGCAGTTTCCGGGGCGAGCAGTACTTC. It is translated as CASSFRGEQYF.

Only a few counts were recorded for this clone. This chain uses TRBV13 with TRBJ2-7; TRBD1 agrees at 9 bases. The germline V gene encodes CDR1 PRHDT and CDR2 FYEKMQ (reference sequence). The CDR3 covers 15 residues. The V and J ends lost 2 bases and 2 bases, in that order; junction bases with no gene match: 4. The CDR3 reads CASSLKGTGTYEQYF. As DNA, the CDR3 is TGTGCCAGCAGCTTAAAGGGGACAGGGACCTACGAGCAGTACTTC.

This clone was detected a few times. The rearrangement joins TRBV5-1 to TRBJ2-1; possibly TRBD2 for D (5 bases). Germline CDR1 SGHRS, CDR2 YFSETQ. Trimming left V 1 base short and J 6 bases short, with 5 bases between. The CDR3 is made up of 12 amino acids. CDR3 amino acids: CASSLTSNEQFF. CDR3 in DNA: TGCGCCAGCAGCTTGACTAGCAATGAGCAGTTCTTC.

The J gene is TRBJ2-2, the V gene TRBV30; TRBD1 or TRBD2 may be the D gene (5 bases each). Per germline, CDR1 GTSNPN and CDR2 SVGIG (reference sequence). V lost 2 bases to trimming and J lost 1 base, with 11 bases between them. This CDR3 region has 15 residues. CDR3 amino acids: CAWSRDGLNTGELFF. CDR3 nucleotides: TGTGCCTGGAGTCGGGACGGATTGAACACCGGGGAGCTGTTTTTT.

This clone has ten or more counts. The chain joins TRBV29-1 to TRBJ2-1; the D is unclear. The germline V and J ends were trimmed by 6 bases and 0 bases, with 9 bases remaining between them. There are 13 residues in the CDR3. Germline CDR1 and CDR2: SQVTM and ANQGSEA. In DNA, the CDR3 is TGCAGCGTCGCATCGAGCTCCTACAATGAGCAGTTCTTC. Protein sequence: CSVASSSYNEQFF.

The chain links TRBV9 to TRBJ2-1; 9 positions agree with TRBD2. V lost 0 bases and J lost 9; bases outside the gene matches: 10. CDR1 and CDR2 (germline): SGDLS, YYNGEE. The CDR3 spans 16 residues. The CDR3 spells CASSVASTSGSAEQFF. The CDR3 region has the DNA TGTGCCAGCAGCGTAGCTAGTACTAGCGGGTCTGCTGAGCAGTTCTTC.